The next 32 T cell receptor beta chains were all read from a single sample in a study of T cells in Graves' hyperthyroidism and ophthalmopathy. RNA transcripts served as the template for amplifying TCR beta CDR3 regions. The HTBI primer set served for first-round RT-PCR of the TCR CDR3. In TCRdb, the multiplex PCR reads were re-called with MiXCR into one record per CDR3 protein. The sample has 600,000 or so distinct CDR3 sequences; about 14% are singletons. The sample was blood. The receptor set was obtained from a woman between 50 and 59 years old with Graves' ophthalmopathy.

Turning to this clonotype: A much larger clone lies a single base off, so this may be a read error. The chain links TRBV11-2 to TRBJ1-2; D is possibly TRBD1 (6 bases). Germline loops: CDR1 SGHAT, CDR2 FQNNGV. The V end lost 2 bases, the J end lost 9 bases, and 13 bases lay between the germline ends. This CDR3 is 13 amino acids long. The CDR3 coding sequence is TGTGCCAGCAGCTTAAGCCAGGGGTATAGCTACACCTTC. This gives the protein CASSLSQGYSYTF.

This clonotype was seen ten or more times. The rearrangement links TRBV5-5 to TRBJ2-5; D unclear. V was trimmed by 0 bases and J by 4 bases, leaving 10 bases between them. CDR1 and CDR2 (germline): SGHKS, YYEKEE (reference sequence). The CDR3 runs 14 residues. Here the CDR3 DNA reads TGTGCCAGCAGCTTGGTCGCAGTTGGAGAGACCCAGTACTTC. Residues: CASSLVAVGETQYF.

This clonotype showed up many times. The CDR3 bases are TGTGCCAGCCAGAGACTTAGGACAGCCAACAATGAGCAGTTCTTC. Its translation: CASQRLRTANNEQFF. The chain carries TRBV28 and TRBJ2-1, with a possible D match to TRBD1 (6 bases). The CDR3 runs to 15 residues. Trimming left V 8 bases short and J 5 bases short, with 19 bases between. Germline V lookup: CDR1 MDHEN, CDR2 SYDVKM. Full variable domain (remainder filled in from reference TRBV28 and TRBJ2-1): DVKVTQSSRYLVKRTGEKVFLECVQDMDHENMFWYRQDPGLGLRLIYFSYDVKMKEKGDIPEGYSVSREKKERFSLILESASTNQTSMYLCASQRLRTANNEQFFGPGTRLTVL.

At least ten counts were recorded for this clonotype. The chain links TRBV6-5 to TRBJ1-2; possible D gene TRBD1, 6 bases. V was trimmed by 0 bases and J by 5 bases, leaving 16 bases between them. The CDR3 is 16 residues long. Germline V lookup: CDR1 MNHEY, CDR2 SVGAGI. The CDR3 region has the DNA TGTGCCAGCAGTTACTCGCGCCGGGGGGCGGGTTATGGCTACACCTTC. It codes for CASSYSRRGAGYGYTF.

At least ten counts were recorded for this clonotype. The rearrangement uses TRBV9 and TRBJ1-2; 9 nucleotides align to TRBD1. The CDR3 is made up of 14 amino acids. V was clipped by 1 base and J by 5 bases; unmatched bases: 3. CDR1 SGDLS and CDR2 YYNGEE come from the germline V gene. The DNA of the CDR3 is TGTGCCAGCAGCGTAACAGGGGGCGCTTATGGCTACACCTTC. Its protein is CASSVTGGAYGYTF.

In this sample, this clonotype turned up a few times. This chain uses TRBV20-1 with TRBJ2-7; tentatively, D is TRBD2 (5 bases). Germline V gene sequence: CDR1 DFQATT, CDR2 SNEGSKA (reference sequence). Deletions cut 4 bases from V and 4 bases from J, with 14 bases between. The length of the CDR3 is 13 residues. CDR3 protein: CSATLSGYYEQYF. The CDR3, as DNA: TGCAGTGCTACCCTAAGCGGATATTACGAGCAGTACTTC.

The chain is built from TRBV29-1 and TRBJ2-3, with TRBD1 identical over 7 bases. This CDR3 region has 15 residues. The J segment lost 0 bases and the V segment lost 5 bases, leaving 8 bases of the junction unmatched. Germline V gives CDR1 SQVTM, CDR2 ANQGSEA. Written as DNA, the CDR3 is TGCAGCGTTAACAGGGGAATAACTAGCACAGATACGCAGTATTTT. It translates to CSVNRGITSTDTQYF.

The gene calls are TRBV20-1 and TRBJ1-3; D gene uncertain. The CDR3 contains 14 residues. The V end lost 5 bases, the J end lost 0 bases, and 11 bases lay between the germline ends. Germline assignment: CDR1 DFQATT and CDR2 SNEGSKA (reference sequence). This CDR3 reads CSAGNLLSGNTIYF. The CDR3 region has the DNA TGCAGTGCTGGAAACCTGCTCTCTGGAAACACCATATATTTT.

The genes are TRBV2 and TRBJ1-5; D not resolved. V was shortened by 5 bases and J by 6 bases, with 8 bases between the two germline ends. Germline CDR1 SNHLY, CDR2 FYNNEI. The CDR3 totals 12 residues. This chain's CDR3 is CASSLMSQPQHF. For the CDR3, the DNA is TGTGCCAGCAGTCTCATGTCTCAGCCCCAGCATTTT.

A note on this clonotype: A much more abundant neighbour one base away suggests this may be a read error. The V call is TRBV5-1, the J call TRBJ2-4; D tentatively reads TRBD1 or TRBD2 (5 bases each). The length of the CDR3 is 12 residues. Germline V lookup: CDR1 SGHRS, CDR2 YFSETQ. The DNA of the CDR3 is TGCGTCAGCAGCTCGGGACAAAACATTCAGTACTTC. Amino acid sequence: CVSSSGQNIQYF.

This clonotype has at least ten counts. V usage is TRBV18 and J usage is TRBJ2-3; the match to TRBD2 covers 8 bases. The germline V gene encodes CDR1 KGHSH and CDR2 LQKENI. CDR3 length equals 16 residues. The V segment lost 3 bases and the J segment 3 bases; nucleotides outside the gene matches: 8. The CDR3 sequence: CASSPKAGVETDTQYF. CDR3 bases: TGTGCCAGCTCACCTAAAGCGGGAGTCGAGACAGATACGCAGTATTTT. The whole variable domain, remainder taken from reference TRBV18 and TRBJ2-3, is NAGVMQNPRHLVRRRGQEARLRCSPMKGHSHVYWYRQLPEEGLKFMVYLQKENIIDESGMPKERFSAEFPKEGPSILRIQQVVRGDSAAYFCASSPKAGVETDTQYFGPGTRLTVL.

This clonotype was seen a handful of times. The rearrangement joins TRBV12-3 or TRBV12-4 to TRBJ1-4; D is unclear. Trimming stripped 8 bases from V and 0 bases from J, with 7 bases between. There are 13 residues in the CDR3. The CDR3 protein is CASYSSTNEKLFF. The CDR3 DNA sequence: TGTGCCAGCTACAGCTCAACTAATGAAAAACTGTTTTTT.

This clonotype was seen repeatedly, ten times or more. This rearrangement joins TRBV6-2 or TRBV6-3 to TRBJ2-7; 7 nucleotides align to TRBD1. The CDR3 extends over 15 amino acids. The V and J ends lost 2 bases and 0 bases, in that order; junction bases with no gene match: 4. The germline V gene has CDR1 MNHEY and CDR2 SVGEGT. CDR3 DNA sequence: TGTGCCAGCAGTTACGATCGGGACAGCTCCTACGAGCAGTACTTC. Its translation: CASSYDRDSSYEQYF.

This clonotype was detected ten times or more. The chain combines TRBV12-3 or TRBV12-4 with TRBJ1-1; weak D call: TRBD1 (5 bases). Trimming removed 6 bases from V and 3 bases from J, with 8 bases in between. The CDR3 length is 12 residues. The CDR3 DNA reads TGTGCCAGCAGGAGGGGACACACTGAAGCTTTCTTT. Protein sequence: CASRRGHTEAFF.

V and J are TRBV6-2 or TRBV6-3 and TRBJ1-5; no firm D call. Trimming took 8 bases from V and 4 from J, leaving 12 bases between them. CDR1 is MNHEY and CDR2 is SVGEGT in the germline V gene. The CDR3 totals 13 residues. The CDR3 DNA is TGTGCCAGCGTAGAGACAAATAATCAGCCCCAGCATTTT. Its translation: CASVETNNQPQHF.

As for this clonotype: A much larger clone differs by one base, so this may be a read error. The J gene is TRBJ2-1, the V gene TRBV6-2 or TRBV6-3; 9 bases fit TRBD2. Germline trimming cut 3 bases from V and 0 bases from J; bases unmatched to any gene: 18. Germline V CDR1 and CDR2: MNHEY, SVGEGT. CDR3 size: 21 residues. The chain's CDR3 is CASSYTLAGESRASSYNEQFF. CDR3 sequence (DNA): TGTGCCAGCAGTTATACCTTAGCGGGAGAAAGTCGGGCAAGCTCCTACAATGAGCAGTTCTTC.

This clonotype was recorded many times. The rearrangement links TRBV7-9 to TRBJ2-3, with D perhaps matching TRBD2 (6 bases). This CDR3 contains 15 residues. V was cut by 6 bases and J by 4 bases, with 17 bases left in between. The V gene's germline CDR1 is SEHNR and CDR2 FQNEAQ (reference sequence). The DNA for the CDR3 is TGTGCCAGCAGGGGGGACTCGCCATTCCCAGATACGCAGTATTTT. Protein sequence: CASRGDSPFPDTQYF.

This chain connects TRBV7-9 to TRBJ2-7; D gene uncertain. The CDR3 runs to 15 residues. Germline CDR1 is SEHNR and CDR2 is FQNEAQ (reference sequence). V lost 10 bases and J 2 bases, leaving 21 bases between the germline ends. In DNA, the CDR3 is TGTGCCATCAGTGACCCCCAAGGGTGGACCTACGAGCAGTACTTC. Its translation: CAISDPQGWTYEQYF. The complete variable domain, with remaining parts taken from reference TRBV7-9 and TRBJ2-7, reads DTGVSQNPRHKITKRGQNVTFRCDPISEHNRLYWYRQTLGQGPEFLTYFQNEAQLEKSRLLSDRFSAERPKGSFSTLEIQRTEQGDSAMYLCAISDPQGWTYEQYFGPGTRLTVT.

This clonotype was observed many times. V gene TRBV7-2 combines with J gene TRBJ2-7; the match to TRBD2 covers 12 bases. Germline CDR1 and CDR2: SGHTA and FQGNSA. V trimming: 5 bases; J trimming: 0 bases; junction bases outside the gene matches: 8. The CDR3 is 17 residues long. The CDR3 protein is CASSLGLAGILSYEQYF. The CDR3 bases are TGTGCCAGCAGCCTCGGACTAGCGGGAATCCTCTCCTACGAGCAGTACTTC.

This clonotype was recorded many times. This chain joins TRBV2 and TRBJ2-3; 14 nucleotides line up with TRBD2. The CDR3 consists of 22 residues. The V segment lost 2 bases and the J segment 3 bases; nucleotides outside the gene matches: 19. Germline loops: CDR1 SNHLY, CDR2 FYNNEI. CDR3 DNA: TGTGCCAGCAGTGAAAATTTCCCAGTCCCGGGACTAGCGGGAGATGGAACAGATACGCAGTATTTT. It yields the protein CASSENFPVPGLAGDGTDTQYF.

The table lists this clonotype with many counts. The gene calls are TRBV28 and TRBJ2-7; 9 bases line up with TRBD1. The CDR3 extends over 14 amino acids. J lost 7 bases, V lost 5 bases, and 9 bases had no gene match. Germline V gene sequence: CDR1 MDHEN, CDR2 SYDVKM. DNA of the CDR3: TGTGCCAGCAGTCCATACAGGGGGCTCGTGGAGCAGTACTTC. Its protein product is CASSPYRGLVEQYF.

This sequence joins TRBV12-3 or TRBV12-4 and TRBJ2-1; 12 bases fit TRBD2. V was clipped by 3 bases and J by 12 bases; unmatched bases: 9. The CDR3 consists of 15 residues. The CDR3 sequence is CASSLWASGGEGQFF. The CDR3 nucleotides read TGTGCCAGCAGTTTGTGGGCTAGCGGGGGGGAAGGGCAGTTCTTC.

Ten or more counts support this clonotype. The V gene is TRBV7-6, the J gene TRBJ1-2; perhaps TRBD1 as D (6 bases). This CDR3 spans 12 amino acids. The V gene's germline CDR1 is SGHVS and CDR2 FNYEAQ. V gave up 5 bases and J gave up 4 bases, with 8 bases separating them. As DNA, the CDR3 is TGTGCCAGCAGCCAACAGGGCTATGGCTACACCTTC. Protein: CASSQQGYGYTF.

This clonotype was recorded a few times. The chain uses TRBV24-1 and TRBJ2-2; 9 bases match TRBD1. Looked up from germline, CDR1 is KGHDR and CDR2 is SFDVKD. This CDR3 region has 17 residues. V trimming: 4 bases; J trimming: 1 base; junction bases outside the gene matches: 6. CDR3 sequence: CATSDPRTGVNTGELFF. The CDR3 DNA reads TGTGCCACCAGTGACCCCCGGACAGGGGTGAACACCGGGGAGCTGTTTTTT.

V usage is TRBV19 and J usage is TRBJ2-2, with D unresolved. Trimming removed 8 bases from V and 5 bases from J, with 15 bases in between. This CDR3 has 14 residues. Germline V CDR1 and CDR2: LNHDA, SQIVND (reference sequence). This CDR3 reads CASSELLSTGELFF. The CDR3, as DNA: TGTGCCAGTTCTGAGCTCCTATCTACCGGGGAGCTGTTTTTT.

The sample holds many counts of this clonotype. The chain couples TRBV28 to TRBJ2-1; 12 nucleotides line up with TRBD2. V was pared by 6 bases and J by 0 bases, with 12 bases of the junction left unmatched. Germline loops: CDR1 MDHEN, CDR2 SYDVKM. The CDR3 is made up of 19 amino acids. CDR3 nucleotides: TGTGCCAGCAGCCAGACTAGCGGGAGTATTTTAGTCTCCTACAATGAGCAGTTCTTC. Protein product: CASSQTSGSILVSYNEQFF.

This clonotype was recorded at least ten times. This chain links TRBV20-1 with TRBJ2-5, with D uncertain. This CDR3 region has 13 residues. Looked up from germline, CDR1 is DFQATT and CDR2 is SNEGSKA (reference sequence). Trimming shortened V by 0 bases and J by 5 bases, and 10 bases separated the two germline ends. The CDR3: CSARDTRAETQYF. In DNA, the CDR3 is TGCAGTGCTAGAGATACCCGGGCTGAGACCCAGTACTTC.

This clonotype was seen many times. The V and J genes are TRBV7-3 and TRBJ2-2; possibly TRBD2 for D (5 bases). CDR1 and CDR2 (germline): SGHTA, FQGTGA. V was shortened by 6 bases and J by 5 bases, with 10 bases between the two germline ends. The CDR3 length is 13 residues. The CDR3: CASRPSGTGELFF. The CDR3 coding sequence is TGTGCCAGCAGACCGTCGGGGACCGGGGAGCTGTTTTTT. The variable domain in full, with the rest retrieved from reference TRBV7-3 and TRBJ2-2, is GAGVSQTPSNKVTEKGKYVELRCDPISGHTALYWYRQSLGQGPEFLIYFQGTGAADDSGLPNDRFFAVRPEGSVSTLKIQRTERGDSAVYLCASRPSGTGELFFGEGSRLTVL.

In its sample, this clonotype was seen many times. The V call is TRBV6-2 or TRBV6-3, the J call TRBJ1-5; D is undetermined. The CDR3 runs 15 residues. Germline V CDR1 and CDR2: MNHEY, SVGEGT. Trimming removed 6 bases from V and 0 bases from J, with 12 bases in between. This chain's CDR3 is CASSTQTYSNQPQHF. CDR3 DNA sequence: TGTGCCAGCAGCACTCAGACTTATAGCAATCAGCCCCAGCATTTT.

This sequence joins TRBV5-1 and TRBJ2-7, with a weak D call TRBD2 (6 bases). Trimming removed 4 bases from V and 6 bases from J, with 17 bases in between. The V gene's germline CDR1 is SGHRS and CDR2 YFSETQ. The CDR3 extends over 14 amino acids. The CDR3 nucleotides read TGCGCCAGCAGCACGGAGGGGCAGGGTGGCGAGCAGTACTTC. Protein sequence: CASSTEGQGGEQYF.

The CDR3 sequence is CAWSVQASGTSWADTQYF. CDR3 bases: TGTGCCTGGAGTGTACAGGCTAGCGGGACATCTTGGGCAGATACGCAGTATTTT. V gene TRBV30 combines with J gene TRBJ2-3, with 9 bases identical to TRBD2. CDR1 GTSNPN and CDR2 SVGIG come from the germline V gene (reference sequence). Trimming cost V 0 bases and J 4 bases; bases outside gene matches: 14. The CDR3 spans 18 residues.

V and J are TRBV20-1 and TRBJ2-1, with TRBD2 matching over 10 bases. CDR3 length: 15 residues. CDR1 DFQATT and CDR2 SNEGSKA come from the germline V gene (reference sequence). Trimming removed 3 bases from V and 9 bases from J; junction bases left unmatched: 11. The CDR3 DNA reads TGCAGTGCTAGCTACCAACTAGCGGGATCAAGTGAGCAGTTCTTC. Translated: CSASYQLAGSSEQFF.